Below are 19 T cell receptor beta chains sequenced from a single sample in a study of blood T cell repertoires in COVID-19 (TCRdb year 2020). Receptor amplification or capture employed the immunoSEQ multiplex PCR assay. This immuneACCESS table, as held by TCRdb, lists in-frame sequences with V and J called but not all clones. Of the missing ones, under half trace to an unresolved V gene in checked studies; the others have no known cause. The sample table holds about 120,000 clones, of which about nine tenths were seen once. Of the sample, about 4.7% falls within the top ten clones. The material sequenced was peripheral blood. These receptors all stem from a middle-aged man with acute or convalescent COVID-19.

The J gene is TRBJ2-1, the V gene TRBV5-5; weak D call: TRBD2 (5 bases). Per germline, CDR1 SGHKS and CDR2 YYEKEE (reference sequence). The CDR3 length is 15 residues. Trimming took off 4 bases at V and 3 bases at J, with 14 bases between the two ends. The CDR3 nucleotides read TGTGCCAGCAGCATGAGTGAGGGCCACTACAATGAGCAGTTCTTC. Translated: CASSMSEGHYNEQFF. Full variable domain (outside the CDR3, taken from reference TRBV5-5 and TRBJ2-1): DAGVTQSPTHLIKTRGQQVTLRCSPISGHKSVSWYQQVLGQGPQFIFQYYEKEERGRGNFPDRFSARQFPNYSSELNVNALLLGDSALYLCASSMSEGHYNEQFFGPGTRLTVL.

The V gene is TRBV6-4, the J gene TRBJ1-3, with 11 nucleotides matching TRBD1. The CDR3 spans 18 residues. V dropped 6 bases and J dropped 1; count of bases not matched to a gene: 11. Germline V gives CDR1 MRHNA, CDR2 SNTAGT. In DNA, the CDR3 is TGTGCCAGCAGGACCGGGACAGGGGGATTGTTTTCTGGAAACACCATATATTTT. Translating it yields CASRTGTGGLFSGNTIYF.

Regarding this clone: An end of the junction differs from the germline gene, which may be a read error. This chain joins TRBV30 and TRBJ1-1; D is uncertain. The CDR3 spans 13 residues. Germline CDR1 and CDR2: GTSNPN and SVGIG (reference sequence). CDR3 region: CAGRPGGYTEAFF. The CDR3 DNA reads TGTGCCGGGAGGCCGGGCGGGTACACTGAAGCTTTCTTT. The whole variable domain, filled in from reference TRBV30 and TRBJ1-1, reads SQTIHQWPATLVQPVGSPLSLECTVEGTSNPNLYWYRQAAGRGLQLLFYSVGIGQISSEVPQNLSASRPQDRQFILSSKKLLLSDSGFYLCAGRPGGYTEAFFGQGTRLTVV.

The chain recombines TRBV27 with TRBJ1-6; 9 nucleotides match TRBD1. The V and J ends lost 5 bases and 7 bases, in that order; junction bases with no gene match: 6. There are 15 residues in the CDR3. CDR1 and CDR2 (germline): MNHEY, SMNVEV (reference sequence). The CDR3 here is CASSRDREYNSPLHF. CDR3 nucleotides: TGTGCCAGCAGTCGGGACAGGGAATACAATTCACCCCTCCACTTT.

This clone was found a few times. The chain has TRBV12-3 or TRBV12-4 and TRBJ2-7, with a tentative D call TRBD2 (5 bases). The CDR3 length is 12 residues. V was shortened by 3 bases and J by 5 bases, with 8 bases between the two germline ends. The CDR3 region is CASSLWGDEQYF. The DNA of the CDR3 is TGTGCCAGCAGTTTGTGGGGAGACGAGCAGTACTTC.

The rearrangement uses TRBV6-1 and TRBJ1-3; D is undetermined. With 1 base removed from V and 4 bases from J, the gap between germline ends came to 11 bases. This CDR3 is 15 amino acids long. The germline gives CDR1 MNHNS, CDR2 SASEGT. CDR3 residues: CASSEGRSGGNTIYF. The CDR3 DNA follows: TGTGCCAGCAGTGAAGGTCGCTCGGGAGGAAACACCATATATTTT.

The rearrangement joins TRBV2 to TRBJ1-3; possible D gene TRBD1, 6 bases. Trimming pared 6 bases from V and 0 bases from J, leaving 15 bases between. Germline assignment: CDR1 SNHLY and CDR2 FYNNEI. The CDR3 is 16 residues long. CDR3 region: CASSRDNLSSGNTIYF. CDR3 nucleotides: TGTGCCAGCAGCCGGGACAACTTGAGCTCTGGAAACACCATATATTTT.

This sequence joins TRBV6-1 and TRBJ1-1; the D is unclear. Germline CDR1 is MNHNS and CDR2 is SASEGT. This CDR3 is 13 amino acids long. Trimming took off 3 bases at V and 4 bases at J, with 9 bases between the two ends. As DNA, the CDR3 is TGTGCCAGCAGTGATGGTCAGGCCACTGAAGCTTTCTTT. Translation: CASSDGQATEAFF.

The table lists this clone with a count of one. V usage is TRBV30 and J usage is TRBJ2-5, with D perhaps TRBD1 (5 bases). Germline loops: CDR1 GTSNPN, CDR2 SVGIG (reference sequence). The CDR3 is 16 residues long. Trimming shortened V by 0 bases and J by 4 bases, and 18 bases separated the two germline ends. CDR3 amino acids: CAWSVPNPDRRETQYF. The CDR3 DNA follows: TGTGCCTGGAGTGTCCCCAATCCTGACAGAAGAGAGACCCAGTACTTC.

The count of this clone is one. V usage is TRBV29-1 and J usage is TRBJ1-1; no reliable D call. CDR3 size: 13 residues. V shed 2 bases and J shed 1 base, with 8 bases lying between them. Germline V gives CDR1 SQVTM, CDR2 ANQGSEA. The CDR3 reads CSVELSKNTEAFF. The DNA for the CDR3 is TGCAGCGTTGAACTCAGTAAGAACACTGAAGCTTTCTTT.

This rearrangement joins TRBV3-1 (or the pseudogene TRBV3-2) to TRBJ2-3, with D possibly being TRBD1 (5 bases). V was clipped by 8 bases and J by 4 bases, with 16 bases between them. CDR3 size: 14 residues. CDR1 and CDR2 from the germline V gene are LGHDT and YNNKEL (reference sequence). The chain's CDR3 is CASQTRVGADTQYF. The DNA of the CDR3 is TGTGCCAGCCAGACCAGGGTTGGAGCAGATACGCAGTATTTT.

The genes are TRBV19 and TRBJ1-2; D is unclear. The CDR3 has 13 amino acids. V dropped 5 bases and J dropped 4 bases, with 11 bases sitting between them. From germline, CDR1 is LNHDA and CDR2 SQIVND (reference sequence). The CDR3 loop reads CASSFAEAYGYTF. CDR3 coding DNA: TGTGCCAGTAGTTTTGCTGAAGCCTATGGCTACACCTTC.

J is TRBJ1-5 and V is TRBV9, with a weak D call TRBD1 (6 bases). The CDR3 is 14 residues long. V was cut by 4 bases and J by 6 bases, with 14 bases left in between. The germline gives CDR1 SGDLS, CDR2 YYNGEE. The CDR3: CASSMGGASQPQHF. DNA for the CDR3: TGTGCCAGCAGCATGGGGGGGGCGAGTCAGCCCCAGCATTTT.

CDR3 protein: CASSSGQLRHSGNTIYF. CDR3 DNA sequence: TGTGCCAGCAGCTCGGGACAGCTGAGACACTCTGGAAACACCATATATTTT. V and J are TRBV5-6 and TRBJ1-3; 7 bases align to TRBD1. The CDR3 runs 17 residues. Germline CDR1 and CDR2: SGHDT and YYEEEE. V was pared by 3 bases and J by 0 bases, with 9 bases of the junction left unmatched.

The V and J genes are TRBV4-1 and TRBJ1-6; 10 bases map to TRBD1. The CDR3 has 16 residues. The germline CDR1 and CDR2 sequences are MGHRA and YSYEKL. Unmatched junction bases numbered 8, after V lost 3 bases and J lost 9 bases. The CDR3 loop is CASSQVGGQGISPLHF. Written as DNA, the CDR3 is TGCGCCAGCAGCCAGGTGGGGGGACAGGGGATTTCACCCCTCCACTTT.

The chain recombines TRBV4-1 with TRBJ2-1, with TRBD2 identical over 7 bases. V shed 4 bases, J shed 4 bases, and the junction held 10 bases outside the gene matches. Germline loops: CDR1 MGHRA, CDR2 YSYEKL. CDR3 length equals 16 residues. The CDR3 region is CASSPSGGEPYNEQFF. CDR3 nucleotide sequence: TGCGCCAGCAGCCCTAGTGGGGGGGAACCATACAATGAGCAGTTCTTC.

The V call is TRBV7-8, the J call TRBJ1-6; a weak D match, TRBD1 (5 bases). Looked up from germline, CDR1 is SGHVS and CDR2 is FQNEAQ. This CDR3 has 13 residues. The germline V and J ends were trimmed by 5 bases and 8 bases, with 10 bases remaining between them. The CDR3 loop reads CASSHLRDSPLHF. The CDR3 bases are TGTGCCAGCAGCCACCTCAGGGATTCACCCCTCCACTTT.

This clone was detected only a few times. The rearrangement joins TRBV2 to TRBJ1-5; possibly TRBD1 for D (6 bases). The CDR3 runs 14 residues. V dropped 5 bases and J dropped 1 base, with 9 bases sitting between them. Germline assignment: CDR1 SNHLY and CDR2 FYNNEI. CDR3 sequence: CASSSGVSNQPQHF. CDR3 nucleotides: TGTGCCAGCAGTTCAGGGGTGAGCAATCAGCCCCAGCATTTT.

The chain links TRBV27 to TRBJ1-1, with TRBD1 as a possible D gene (6 bases). This CDR3 comprises 14 residues. V dropped 5 bases and J dropped 3 bases, with 13 bases sitting between them. Germline V CDR1 and CDR2: MNHEY, SMNVEV (reference sequence). DNA of the CDR3: TGTGCCAGCAGTCCGAGGGGGGGGTACACTGAAGCTTTCTTT. It translates to CASSPRGGYTEAFF.